This TCR beta chain came from a study of monozygotic twins with inflammatory bowel disease. Notes on the study in general: Versus healthy twins, IBD patients showed fewer clonotypes shared with others, especially with disease activity. On the inverse Simpson index, IBD patients scored lower for TCRbeta diversity than healthy co-twins.

Eight distinct reactions (per sample) were used to make the cDNA. From its re-call of the 5' RACE reads, TCRdb lists each CDR3 protein once, without DNA. This sample contains about 110,000 distinct CDR3 sequences. Germline V lookup: CDR1 SGHVS, CDR2 FQNEAQ. This CDR3 has 14 residues. Each donor supplied under 3 ml of blood. Note on this clonotype: As yet, its antigen is unknown.

This sequence joins TRBV7-8 and TRBJ2-7; TCRdb's D gene call, TRBD1, goes unchecked for lack of DNA. The sample was blood. This receptor was taken from a human donor with ulcerative colitis or Crohn's disease, or a healthy co-twin of an affected twin (not recorded which). The CDR3 loop reads CASQDRLVAYEQYF.